This T cell receptor beta chain was identified in a study of T-cell reconstitution after alpha-beta-depleted transplantation in children. The study's findings and limits: The origin of alpha-beta T cells about two months after transplant was reportedly several hundred expanded graft clones. Fresh T-cell production supplied most of the T-cell counts and diversity seen one year after transplant.

Preparation of the TCRbeta library was carried out with unique molecular identifiers. TCRdb reanalysed the PCR reads using MiXCR and keeps one entry per CDR3 protein. Of about 540,000 distinct CDR3 sequences detected, 25% to 30% appear once; the ten largest clones hold around a third. CDR1 is DFQATT, CDR2 SNEGSKA, per germline (reference sequence). The CDR3 has 12 residues. V dropped 3 bases and J dropped 4 bases, with 9 bases sitting between them. Notes on this clonotype: Antigen specificity is unknown.

Here the sequenced sample was PBMCs, taken before TCRalphabeta/CD19-depleted stem cell transplant. The chain has TRBV20-1 and TRBJ1-2; no clear D. The source is a boy under three years old with Wiskott-Aldrich syndrome, due to receive a stem cell transplant. The CDR3 region is CSASFGSYGYTF. The CDR3 DNA follows: TGCAGTGCTAGCTTTGGAAGCTATGGCTACACCTTC.